These 15 T cell receptor beta chains were all obtained from the same sample, sequenced in a study of T cell repertoires in cytomegalovirus infection (dated by TCRdb to between 2018 and 2021). Instrument used: Illumina HiSeq 1500. TCRdb took the public reads, trimmed them with fastp at Q25, ran MiXCR for clone calling and kept in-frame beta chains. CDR3 protein duplicates are merged, each entry listing the most common genes and DNA. For this sample there are 310,000 or so distinct CDR3 sequences; around 10% appear just once. The top ten clones comprise approximately 2.4% of the sample. Sequencing used PBMCs. Source of these receptors: a human donor in good health (CMV status not recorded). Some clones in this sample may be carry-over from other donors' samples.

This clonotype was picked up many times. The chain couples TRBV28 to TRBJ1-5, with D uncertain. This CDR3 spans 11 amino acids. Germline values: CDR1 MDHEN, CDR2 SYDVKM. Trimming removed 7 bases from V and 7 bases from J, with 8 bases in between. CDR3: CASMGGQPQHF. CDR3 sequence (DNA): TGTGCCAGCATGGGAGGCCAGCCCCAGCATTTT.

Details on this clonotype: In this CDR3 the conserved last residue, phenylalanine or tryptophan, is missing, so a read error is likely. CDR3 protein: CASSQIQGAENNIYS. In nucleotides, the CDR3 is TGTGCCAGCAGCCAAATACAGGGGGCGGAAAACAACATATATTCT. The V call is TRBV28, the J call TRBJ1-3; 9 bases are shared with TRBD1. Germline V gene data show CDR1 as MDHEN and CDR2 as SYDVKM. The CDR3 consists of 15 residues.

Note on this clonotype: This may arise from a read error, as a much more abundant clone is one base away. This chain joins TRBV9 and TRBJ1-2, with TRBD1 as a possible D gene (5 bases). CDR3 length: 12 residues. CDR1 SGDLS and CDR2 YYNGEE come from the germline V gene. The CDR3 DNA reads as TGTGACAGCAGCATTACGACAGATGGCTACACCTTC. Amino acids: CDSSITTDGYTF.

This clonotype appeared many times. V is TRBV6-5 and J is TRBJ2-1; TRBD2 matches at 8 bases. J lost 6 bases, V lost 6 bases, and 4 bases had no gene match. Germline V gene data show CDR1 as MNHEY and CDR2 as SVGAGI. The CDR3 has 13 amino acids. The CDR3 here is CASRPGGGNEQFF. Written as DNA, the CDR3 is TGTGCCAGCAGGCCCGGGGGGGGCAATGAGCAGTTCTTC.

This clonotype was seen at least ten times. This chain connects TRBV27 to TRBJ2-7; weak D call: TRBD1 (6 bases). This CDR3 region has 14 residues. V lost 2 bases and J 2 bases, leaving 10 bases between the germline ends. Germline CDR1 reads MNHEY; CDR2 reads SMNVEV (reference sequence). The CDR3 loop reads CASSLVGATYEQYF. CDR3 nucleotides: TGTGCCAGCAGTTTAGTGGGGGCGACCTACGAGCAGTACTTC.

V is TRBV7-9 and J is TRBJ2-2; D remains unclear. Germline CDR1 and CDR2: SEHNR and FQNEAQ (reference sequence). The V gene lost 9 bases and the J gene lost 1 base, with 12 bases spanning the gap. The CDR3 is 14 residues long. This chain's CDR3 is CASLLKMNTGELFF. The CDR3 DNA sequence: TGTGCCAGTCTTTTAAAGATGAACACCGGGGAGCTGTTTTTT.

This clonotype was recorded at least ten times. V and J are TRBV19 and TRBJ2-1, with 10 positions matching TRBD2. This CDR3 has 14 amino acids. Germline assignment: CDR1 LNHDA and CDR2 SQIVND (reference sequence). The V segment lost 1 base and the J segment 8 bases; nucleotides outside the gene matches: 2. CDR3 sequence: CASSIGGTSDEQFF. The CDR3 region has the DNA TGTGCCAGTAGTATAGGTGGGACTAGCGATGAGCAGTTCTTC.

The table lists this clonotype with many counts. The gene calls are TRBV7-9 and TRBJ2-5, with D possibly matching TRBD1 (6 bases). V shed 4 bases and J shed 3 bases, with 18 bases lying between them. Germline values: CDR1 SEHNR, CDR2 FQNEAQ (reference sequence). The CDR3 loop spans 16 amino acids. The CDR3 region is CASSSFGDTRKETQYF. As DNA, the CDR3 is TGTGCCAGCAGCTCTTTCGGGGACACTCGAAAAGAGACCCAGTACTTC.

This clonotype was detected ten times or more. J is TRBJ1-4 and V is TRBV5-1; TRBD1 is a possible D gene (5 bases). CDR1 is SGHRS, CDR2 YFSETQ, per germline. Trimming shortened V by 4 bases and J by 5 bases, and 12 bases separated the two germline ends. The CDR3 is 14 amino acids. The CDR3 here is CASSTRDGNEKLFF. The CDR3 DNA reads TGCGCCAGCAGCACCAGGGACGGGAATGAAAAACTGTTTTTT.

There are many counts of this clonotype. V is TRBV7-2 and J is TRBJ1-6, with D hard to call. Germline loops: CDR1 SGHTA, CDR2 FQGNSA. CDR3 length equals 14 residues. The V end lost 3 bases, the J end lost 7 bases, and 10 bases lay between the germline ends. The CDR3 region has the DNA TGTGCCAGCAGCTTCCGGGAGAGAAATTCACCCCTCCACTTT. Its translation is CASSFRERNSPLHF.

The chain uses TRBV9 and TRBJ1-2; 9 bases are a match to TRBD1. The ends lost 2 bases at V and 4 bases at J; junction bases unmatched: 24. Per the germline V gene, CDR1 is SGDLS and CDR2 is YYNGEE. This CDR3 region has 21 residues. CDR3 loop: CASSVPTFFDRGDLMSYGYTF. In DNA, the CDR3 is TGTGCCAGCAGCGTCCCCACCTTCTTCGACAGGGGGGACCTAATGAGCTATGGCTACACCTTC.

This clonotype was picked up a small number of times. This sequence joins TRBV5-1 and TRBJ2-1; no definite D call. CDR1 is SGHRS and CDR2 is YFSETQ in the germline V gene. V gave up 0 bases and J gave up 0 bases, with 10 bases separating them. CDR3 length: 16 residues. The CDR3 DNA reads TGCGCCAGCAGCTTGGCCGGATCCCTCTCCTACAATGAGCAGTTCTTC. It codes for CASSLAGSLSYNEQFF.

Ten or more counts support this clonotype. The V call is TRBV20-1, the J call TRBJ2-3; either TRBD1 or TRBD2 may fit D (6 bases each). Germline V gene lookup returns CDR1 DFQATT and CDR2 SNEGSKA (reference sequence). The CDR3 is 14 residues long. V lost 5 bases and J lost 0, with 12 bases in between. The CDR3 loop is CSALPGASTDTQYF. In DNA, the CDR3 is TGCAGTGCTCTCCCGGGGGCTAGCACAGATACGCAGTATTTT.

The rearrangement uses TRBV5-1 and TRBJ2-3; D ambiguous. The CDR3 consists of 14 residues. In germline, CDR1 is SGHRS, CDR2 YFSETQ. Trimming took off 4 bases at V and 2 bases at J, with 11 bases between the two ends. CDR3 sequence (DNA): TGCGCCAGCAGCCTGACATTGTACACAGATACGCAGTATTTT. This codes for CASSLTLYTDTQYF.

The rearrangement joins TRBV20-1 to TRBJ2-3; tentative D call: TRBD1 (6 bases). Between the trimmed V and J ends, which lost 2 bases and 2 bases, there was a span of 11 bases. The CDR3 is 14 amino acids. CDR1 DFQATT and CDR2 SNEGSKA come from the germline V gene (reference sequence). CDR3 nucleotide sequence: TGCAGTGCTAGATACAGGGTAGACACAGATACGCAGTATTTT. Translation: CSARYRVDTDTQYF.